A single sample is the source of the 5 T cell receptor beta chains below, sequenced in a study of cytomegalovirus exposure and HLA in healthy donors. PCR used 60 Vbeta primers and 13 Jbeta primers. Sequencing used immunoSEQ multiplex PCR; TCRdb keeps in-frame clones, though not all of them. Of approximately 70,000 clones in the sample, approximately 63% were seen once. The sequenced sample was PBMCs. These receptors all come from a woman aged 45-60 years in good health and CMV-seropositive.

This rearrangement joins TRBV6-4 to TRBJ2-7; 7 bases line up with TRBD2. Trimming took 6 bases from V and 5 from J; bases not matched to a gene: 7. The germline V gene has CDR1 MRHNA and CDR2 SNTAGT. The CDR3 has 13 amino acids. The CDR3 DNA reads as TGTGCCAGCAGCCTAGCGGAAAGGCACGAGCAGTACTTC. This gives the protein CASSLAERHEQYF.

The V and J genes are TRBV6-5 and TRBJ2-3; TRBD2 might be the D (6 bases). V lost 6 bases and J lost 1, with 14 bases in between. This CDR3 contains 15 residues. Germline CDR1 is MNHEY and CDR2 is SVGAGI. CDR3 DNA: TGTGCCAGCAGACGACTGGGCGGGGGCACAGATACGCAGTATTTT. Protein sequence: CASRRLGGGTDTQYF.

This clone was observed a single time. The V call is TRBV18, the J call TRBJ1-2; TRBD1 aligns across 7 bases. The CDR3 spans 13 residues. V shed 4 bases and J 2 bases; nucleotides not matched to a gene: 1. Germline V gives CDR1 KGHSH, CDR2 LQKENI. Written as DNA, the CDR3 is TGTGCCAGCTCACGGGGACAGAACTATGGCTACACCTTC. This gives the protein CASSRGQNYGYTF. Full variable domain (rest looked up from reference TRBV18 and TRBJ1-2): NAGVMQNPRHLVRRRGQEARLRCSPMKGHSHVYWYRQLPEEGLKFMVYLQKENIIDESGMPKERFSAEFPKEGPSILRIQQVVRGDSAAYFCASSRGQNYGYTFGSGTRLTVV.

V gene TRBV4-3 combines with J gene TRBJ1-1; D remains unclear. The V end lost 1 base, the J end lost 1 base, and 7 bases lay between the germline ends. In germline, CDR1 is LGHNA, CDR2 YSLEER. The CDR3 totals 14 residues. Written as DNA, the CDR3 is TGCGCCAGCAGCCAAGTATCGGGGAACACTGAAGCTTTCTTT. The encoded protein is CASSQVSGNTEAFF.

CDR3 DNA sequence: TGTGCCAGCACGGGGGGACTAGCGGGGGCCACGCAGTATTTT. Protein: CASTGGLAGATQYF. The chain employs TRBV2 and TRBJ2-3; the match to TRBD2 covers 14 bases. The CDR3 spans 14 residues. Germline lookup yields CDR1 SNHLY and CDR2 FYNNEI. J was trimmed by 9 bases and V by 7 bases; bases with no gene match: 6. Complete variable domain (other parts from reference TRBV2 and TRBJ2-3): EPEVTQTPSHQVTQMGQEVILRCVPISNHLYFYWYRQILGQKVEFLVSFYNNEISEKSEIFDDQFSVERPDGSNFTLKIRSTKLEDSAMYFCASTGGLAGATQYFGPGTRLTVL.